Listed below are T cell receptor beta chains from one sample, sequenced in a study of shared clonotypes between healthy human individuals. The data were produced by immunoSEQ multiplex PCR, yet TCRdb's version contains in-frame clones alone and is incomplete. The sample comprises 660,000 or so clones, roughly 96% of which are singletons, and less than 0.13% rests with the top ten. The sample consisted of naive CD8+ T cells sorted from blood. The receptors stem from a woman in her 30s in good health. The CDR3 runs from the conserved cysteine through the conserved F or W. Fields, in order: V gene, D gene, clone size, J gene, CDR3 protein, CDR3 DNA. A D gene is named only where the DNA matches it firmly. The size entry is marked missing in some rows and otherwise reads once, few, many or a size class.

TRBV27,TRBD2,.,TRBJ2-1,CASREDIAGWSNEQFF,TGTGCCAGCAGGGAAGATATAGCGGGATGGAGCAATGAGCAGTTCTTC
TRBV11-2,.,.,TRBJ2-5,CASSHHPSIKTQYF,TGTGCCAGCAGCCATCACCCATCGATTAAGACCCAGTACTTC
TRBV14,.,.,TRBJ2-1,CASSQDILVDEQFF,TGTGCCAGCAGCCAAGATATACTAGTAGATGAGCAGTTCTTC
TRBV7-9,.,once,TRBJ2-5,CASSRPGDVETQYF,TGTGCCAGCAGCCGACCAGGGGATGTAGAGACCCAGTACTTC
TRBV11-2,TRBD1,.,TRBJ2-3,CASSRTGGTDTQYF,TGTGCCAGCAGCCGGACAGGGGGCACAGATACGCAGTATTTT
TRBV2,.,.,TRBJ1-2,CASSEALSYGYTF,TGTGCCAGCAGTGAAGCGCTGAGCTATGGCTACACCTTC
TRBV11-2,TRBD1,.,TRBJ2-3,CASSSVTGGRTDTQYF,TGTGCCAGCAGCTCCGTAACAGGGGGCCGGACAGATACGCAGTATTTT
TRBV27,TRBD2,.,TRBJ2-1,CASFSGRIYNEQFF,TGTGCCAGCTTTAGCGGGAGAATCTACAATGAGCAGTTCTTC
TRBV13,.,.,TRBJ1-1,CASSLGVTLTEAFF,TGTGCCAGCAGCTTAGGGGTGACCCTCACTGAAGCTTTCTTT
TRBV27,.,.,TRBJ2-7,CASSLLPTYEQYF,TGTGCCAGCAGTCTACTTCCCACCTACGAGCAGTACTTC